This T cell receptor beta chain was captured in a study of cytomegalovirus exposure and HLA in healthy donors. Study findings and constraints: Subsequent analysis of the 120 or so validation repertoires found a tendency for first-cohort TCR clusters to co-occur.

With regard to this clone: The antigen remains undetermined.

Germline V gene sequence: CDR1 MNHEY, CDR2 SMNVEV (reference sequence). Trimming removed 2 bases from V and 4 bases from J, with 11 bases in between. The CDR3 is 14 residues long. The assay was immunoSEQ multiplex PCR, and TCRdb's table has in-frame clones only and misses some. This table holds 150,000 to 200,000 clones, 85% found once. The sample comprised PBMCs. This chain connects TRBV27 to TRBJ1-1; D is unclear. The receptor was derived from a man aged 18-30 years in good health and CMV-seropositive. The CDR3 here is CASSLVLGTTEAFF. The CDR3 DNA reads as TGTGCCAGCAGTTTAGTTCTGGGCACCACTGAAGCTTTCTTT.